This passage covers 25 T cell receptor beta chains from one sample sequenced in a study of regulatory T cells in long-lasting Graves disease. The time point is: newly diagnosed GD, antithyroid drugs for less than 3 months. TCR sequences were obtained from RNA taken from PBMCs. Arm-PCR of CDR3 regions with iRepertoire HTBI primers generated TCR beta libraries. TCRdb redid the calling of the multiplex PCR reads with MiXCR, one entry per CDR3 protein. This sample carries about 330,000 distinct CDR3 sequences, around 15% of them seen once, and the ten largest clones take 20% to 25%. These data were also filed under a second study, of T cells in Graves' hyperthyroidism and ophthalmopathy.

Sequences were derived from peripheral blood mononuclear cells (PBMCs), sampled at new diagnosis, from a patient treated with antithyroid drugs. The receptor source for this set is a young woman with Graves disease.

This clonotype was seen ten or more times. The chain combines TRBV5-6 with TRBJ2-2, with TRBD1 identical over 7 bases. The germline V gene has CDR1 SGHDT and CDR2 YYEEEE. CDR3 size: 16 residues. The V and J ends lost 2 bases and 0 bases, in that order; junction bases with no gene match: 4. DNA for the CDR3: TGTGCCAGCAGCTTCACCGGGACAGCGAACACCGGGGAGCTGTTTTTT. Translating gives CASSFTGTANTGELFF.

This clonotype was seen many times. The chain carries TRBV18 and TRBJ1-1, with D uncertain. Trimming took off 3 bases at V and 1 base at J, with 12 bases between the two ends. The CDR3 extends over 15 amino acids. Germline loops: CDR1 KGHSH, CDR2 LQKENI. The CDR3 loop reads CASSPAFSRNTEAFF. Written as DNA, the CDR3 is TGTGCCAGCTCACCCGCATTCAGTAGGAACACTGAAGCTTTCTTT.

The V call is TRBV10-1, the J call TRBJ2-3, with 7 bases aligning to TRBD2. The V gene end was trimmed by 1 base and the J gene end by 0 bases; junction bases not matched to a gene: 1. CDR1 WNHNN and CDR2 SYGVQD come from the germline V gene (reference sequence). The CDR3 loop spans 15 amino acids. CDR3 sequence (DNA): TGCGCCAGCAGTGAGTATAGCGGGAGCACAGATACGCAGTATTTT. Its protein is CASSEYSGSTDTQYF.

This clonotype was found many times. The rearrangement uses TRBV11-2 and TRBJ1-4; 11 bases line up with TRBD1. Germline V gives CDR1 SGHAT, CDR2 FQNNGV. V shed 4 bases, J shed 7 bases, and the junction held 14 bases outside the gene matches. This CDR3 has 18 amino acids. This CDR3 reads CASSSLRGQGDYGEKLFF. CDR3 nucleotides: TGTGCCAGCAGCTCGCTTCGGGGACAGGGGGATTACGGTGAAAAACTGTTTTTT. The full variable domain, in which reference TRBV11-2 and TRBJ1-4 provide the parts outside the CDR3, is EAGVAQSPRYKIIEKRQSVAFWCNPISGHATLYWYQQILGQGPKLLIQFQNNGVVDDSQLPKDRFSAERLKGVDSTLKIQPAKLEDSAVYLCASSSLRGQGDYGEKLFFGSGTQLSVL.

The table lists this clonotype with many counts. CDR3 nucleotides: TGTGCCAGCAGCACCCATGTGGGGGCTAGGGAGCAGTACTTC. Its translation is CASSTHVGAREQYF. The V call is TRBV28, the J call TRBJ2-7; D may be TRBD1 (6 bases). Trimming pared 6 bases from V and 7 bases from J, leaving 19 bases between. Germline V gives CDR1 MDHEN, CDR2 SYDVKM. The CDR3 sequence is 14 residues long.

This clonotype was detected a few times. The chain joins TRBV29-1 to TRBJ2-2, with 9 bases that match TRBD1. In germline, CDR1 is SQVTM, CDR2 ANQGSEA. The CDR3 loop spans 14 amino acids. Unmatched junction bases numbered 8, after V lost 7 bases and J lost 5 bases. The CDR3 DNA sequence: TGCAGCGGAACCGGGACAGGGTCTACCGGGGAGCTGTTTTTT. This encodes CSGTGTGSTGELFF.

V usage is TRBV9 and J usage is TRBJ2-2; 8 nucleotides agree with TRBD2. Germline V lookup: CDR1 SGDLS, CDR2 YYNGEE. CDR3 length equals 16 residues. Trimming cost V 4 bases and J 0 bases; bases outside gene matches: 5. The CDR3 loop reads CASSFSGRANTGELFF. CDR3 DNA sequence: TGTGCCAGCAGCTTTTCCGGGAGGGCGAACACCGGGGAGCTGTTTTTT.

The chain couples TRBV20-1 to TRBJ1-1; D gene uncertain. V was trimmed by 5 bases and J by 1 base, leaving 20 bases between them. Germline V gives CDR1 DFQATT, CDR2 SNEGSKA (reference sequence). The CDR3 spans 16 residues. The CDR3 spells CSAEIMIIDWNTEAFF. The CDR3 DNA reads as TGCAGTGCTGAAATAATGATTATAGATTGGAACACTGAAGCTTTCTTT.

The rearrangement joins TRBV7-2 to TRBJ1-4; a weak D match, TRBD1 (6 bases). This CDR3 region has 17 residues. The germline V and J ends were trimmed by 1 base and 4 bases, with 16 bases remaining between them. Germline-derived CDR1 and CDR2 are SGHTA and FQGNSA. The CDR3 is CASSLGAQGSGNEKLFF. Written as DNA, the CDR3 is TGTGCCAGCAGCTTAGGGGCACAGGGATCTGGTAATGAAAAACTGTTTTTT.

The chain joins TRBV7-9 to TRBJ2-1; 16 bases line up with TRBD2. Trimming cost V 1 base and J 3 bases; bases outside gene matches: 3. CDR1 is SEHNR, CDR2 FQNEAQ, per germline (reference sequence). This CDR3 spans 18 amino acids. The CDR3 nucleotides are TGTGCCAGCAGCTTAGGGGGACTAGCGGGAGGGTACTACAATGAGCAGTTCTTC. It encodes CASSLGGLAGGYYNEQFF.

This clonotype appeared a few times. This chain connects TRBV15 to TRBJ2-5; D perhaps matches TRBD1 (6 bases). Trimming shortened V by 0 bases and J by 1 base, and 9 bases separated the two germline ends. The length of the CDR3 is 15 residues. Germline lookup yields CDR1 LNHNV and CDR2 YYDKDF (reference sequence). In DNA form, the CDR3 reads TGTGCCACCAGCAGAGACAGGGGACCCCAAGAGACCCAGTACTTC. It yields the protein CATSRDRGPQETQYF.

The table lists this clonotype with many counts. The chain has TRBV2 and TRBJ2-3; the D is unclear. Trimming removed 3 bases from V and 4 bases from J, with 5 bases in between. The V gene's germline CDR1 is SNHLY and CDR2 FYNNEI. The CDR3 has 12 residues. CDR3 coding DNA: TGTGCCAGCAGTGAGGTTCCAGATACGCAGTATTTT. Protein: CASSEVPDTQYF.

This clonotype came up many times. The rearrangement uses TRBV7-2 and TRBJ2-5; 11 bases are shared with TRBD2. Germline V gene data show CDR1 as SGHTA and CDR2 as FQGNSA. The CDR3 is made up of 16 amino acids. V trimming: 5 bases; J trimming: 2 bases; junction bases outside the gene matches: 7. In DNA, the CDR3 is TGTGCCAGCAGCGGAGCTAGCGGGGGGATTCAAGAGACCCAGTACTTC. Its protein is CASSGASGGIQETQYF. The full variable domain, completed using reference TRBV7-2 and TRBJ2-5, is GAGVSQSPSNKVTEKGKDVELRCDPISGHTALYWYRQSLGQGLEFLIYFQGNSAPDKSGLPSDRFSAERTGGSVSTLTIQRTQQEDSAVYLCASSGASGGIQETQYFGPGTRLLVL.

The chain's CDR3 is CSARAWGQGVSGGGNQPQHF. CDR3 DNA sequence: TGCAGTGCTAGAGCTTGGGGACAGGGGGTTTCAGGTGGAGGCAATCAGCCCCAGCATTTT. V usage is TRBV20-1 and J usage is TRBJ1-5; 11 bases agree with TRBD1. The trim removed 1 base at V and 2 bases at J, leaving 16 bases unmatched. This CDR3 has 20 residues. The germline gives CDR1 DFQATT, CDR2 SNEGSKA (reference sequence).

A word on this clonotype: A clone one base away is much larger, so this may be a read error. The rearrangement uses TRBV7-9 and TRBJ2-3, with D unclear. Germline CDR1 reads SEHNR; CDR2 reads FQNEAQ (reference sequence). The CDR3 sequence is 14 residues long. CDR3 coding DNA: TGTGTCAGCAGCTTACTCAGCTCCACAGATACGCAGTATTTT. This gives the protein CVSSLLSSTDTQYF.

This clonotype showed up just a few times. The gene calls are TRBV15 and TRBJ1-1; D perhaps matches TRBD1 (5 bases). From germline, CDR1 is LNHNV and CDR2 YYDKDF (reference sequence). V was clipped by 1 base and J by 1 base, with 10 bases between them. The CDR3 is 15 residues long. The CDR3, as DNA: TGTGCCACCAGCAGAGGACAGAACCCGAACACTGAAGCTTTCTTT. Translating gives CATSRGQNPNTEAFF.

In its sample, this clonotype was seen many times. The chain combines TRBV28 with TRBJ2-2; D perhaps matches TRBD2 (5 bases). Trimming took off 4 bases at V and 3 bases at J, with 9 bases between the two ends. The CDR3 covers 14 residues. The germline V gene encodes CDR1 MDHEN and CDR2 SYDVKM. The CDR3 protein is CASSWRADTGELFF. CDR3 DNA sequence: TGTGCCAGCAGTTGGCGAGCGGACACCGGGGAGCTGTTTTTT.

This clonotype turned up a few times. This chain connects TRBV25-1 to TRBJ1-1, with D tentatively TRBD1 (5 bases). The CDR3 is 12 residues long. Between the trimmed V and J ends, which lost 7 bases and 7 bases, there was a span of 13 bases. Germline CDR1 MGHDK, CDR2 SYGVNS. DNA for the CDR3: TGTGCCAGCAAAATCGGGGGAGGTGAAGCTTTCTTT. Translation: CASKIGGGEAFF.

This clonotype was seen ten or more times. The V and J genes are TRBV6-1 and TRBJ2-2; tentatively, D is TRBD1 (5 bases). V gave up 1 base and J gave up 4 bases, with 10 bases separating them. There are 15 residues in the CDR3. Germline V gene lookup returns CDR1 MNHNS and CDR2 SASEGT. The CDR3 loop is CASSEVGRVTGELFF. As DNA, the CDR3 is TGTGCCAGCAGTGAAGTGGGCAGGGTCACCGGGGAGCTGTTTTTT.

This chain links TRBV18 with TRBJ2-7; D unresolved. CDR3 length: 13 residues. In germline, CDR1 is KGHSH, CDR2 LQKENI. V gave up 5 bases and J gave up 7 bases, with 15 bases separating them. In DNA, the CDR3 is TGTGCCAGCTCAGCGAAGGAGTCTGGGGAGCAGTACTTC. This encodes CASSAKESGEQYF.

This clonotype has only a few counts. This may be a read error, as it is one base from a much larger clone. The chain links TRBV3-1 to TRBJ2-2, with a possible D match to TRBD2 (6 bases). Looked up from germline, CDR1 is LGHDT and CDR2 is YNNKEL (reference sequence). The CDR3 length is 12 residues. This CDR3 is CASSLYTGGLFF. CDR3 DNA: TGTGCCAGCAGCCTATACACCGGGGGGCTGTTTTTT.

In this sample, this clonotype turned up many times. The genes are TRBV3-1 and TRBJ2-7, with TRBD2 identical over 8 bases. V lost 6 bases, J lost 3 bases, and 10 bases stayed unmatched. Germline CDR1 and CDR2: LGHDT and YNNKEL (reference sequence). The length of the CDR3 is 15 residues. This CDR3 reads CASSQSRSGGYEQYF. The CDR3 DNA is TGTGCCAGCAGTCAAAGCCGAAGCGGGGGCTACGAGCAGTACTTC.

This clonotype was counted many times. A single base separates this from a much larger clone, so it may be a read error. The CDR3 nucleotides are TGTGCCAGCAGTGGGGACAGTTCCTACGAGCAGTACTTC. Translated, it gives CASSGDSSYEQYF. The chain couples TRBV2 to TRBJ2-7, with 7 bases identical to TRBD1. This CDR3 spans 13 amino acids. The trim removed 4 bases at V and 1 base at J, leaving 1 base unmatched. The V gene's germline CDR1 is SNHLY and CDR2 FYNNEI.

The J gene is TRBJ2-2, the V gene TRBV29-1; the D gene is possibly TRBD2 (5 bases). The germline CDR1 and CDR2 sequences are SQVTM and ANQGSEA. This CDR3 has 14 amino acids. Deletions cut 5 bases from V and 4 bases from J, with 14 bases between. The CDR3 loop is CSVPREAVTGELFF. As DNA, the CDR3 is TGCAGCGTTCCCCGGGAAGCGGTCACCGGGGAGCTGTTTTTT.

This clonotype was seen many times. The chain joins TRBV27 to TRBJ1-1; D call uncertain. The CDR3 is made up of 15 amino acids. V shed 0 bases and J shed 1 base, with 9 bases lying between them. Germline V gene data show CDR1 as MNHEY and CDR2 as SMNVEV (reference sequence). As DNA, the CDR3 is TGTGCCAGCAGTTTATCAACCCGGGGGAACACTGAAGCTTTCTTT. This gives the protein CASSLSTRGNTEAFF.